The rows below give T cell receptor beta chains drawn from one sample of a study of tumor-infiltrating lymphocytes in primary liver carcinoma. TCRdb processed the multiplex PCR reads anew with MiXCR; each CDR3 protein has one entry. The data hold about 20,000 distinct CDR3 sequences, with roughly 79% observed a single time. The sample taken for sequencing was liver tumor tissue from sampling region 4. The receptors derive from a woman aged 25-40 years with primary liver carcinoma and hepatitis B virus infection. The CDR3 runs from the conserved cysteine through the conserved F or W. The D gene is left open where the match is weak. Size is stated for part of the rows, as once, few or many counts, or as a class when the clone is expanded.

d_call clone_size j_call v_call cdr3_nt cdr3_aa
NA many TRBJ2-7 TRBV7-2 TGTGCCAGCAGCCCCCGCGGCTCCACGTACGAGCAGTACTTC CASSPRGSTYEQYF
NA few TRBJ2-7 TRBV2 TGTGCCAGCAGTCCAGCCCAGGGCTGGGAGCAGTACTTC CASSPAQGWEQYF
NA NA TRBJ1-2 TRBV29-1 TGCAGTGTTAATAGAGATGGGAGAGGCTATGGCTACACCTTC CSVNRDGRGYGYTF
NA NA TRBJ2-7 TRBV11-2 TGTGCCAGCAGTTCATATCCAGGTCCCTACATCTACGAGCAGTACTTC CASSSYPGPYIYEQYF
TRBD2 NA TRBJ2-1 TRBV4-2 TGTGCCAGCAGCCTAGGGACTAGCGGGAGGGCCGAGGTGGATGAGCAGTTCTTC CASSLGTSGRAEVDEQFF
NA NA TRBJ2-1 TRBV10-3 TGTGCCATCGGTAAGTCCCAAGCGGCCAGGGGCTACAATGAGCAGTTCTTC CAIGKSQAARGYNEQFF
TRBD1 NA TRBJ2-7 TRBV4-2 TGTGACGGCAGCCAAGAACACCTAGGACAGGGGGGACCGCGCGAGCAGTACTTC CDGSQEHLGQGGPREQYF
NA NA TRBJ2-7 TRBV11-2 TGTGCCAGCCGCATAGGATACCGAGAGCAGTACTTC CASRIGYREQYF
NA NA TRBJ2-7 TRBV11-2 TGTGCAAGCAGCTCCGGGAACACCCACGAGCAGTACTTC CASSSGNTHEQYF
NA medium-sized TRBJ2-5 TRBV28 TGTGCCAGCACCATGCAGACCCAGTACTTC CASTMQTQYF
NA many TRBJ2-7 TRBV6-5 TGTGCCAGCAGTTACTCAAGGGGGGTCCTATCCTACGAGCAGTACTTC CASSYSRGVLSYEQYF
TRBD1 few TRBJ1-1 TRBV6-2/TRBV6-3 TGTGCCAGCAGTCCAGGGGGTTCCGCGCAGCACATGAACACTGAAGCTTTCTTT CASSPGGSAQHMNTEAFF
NA NA TRBJ2-1 TRBV5-4 TGTGCCAGCAGCTTGGATGCCAGCAGCTACAATGAGCAGTTCTTC CASSLDASSYNEQFF
TRBD2 NA TRBJ2-1 TRBV11-3 TGTGCCAGCACCCGACTAGCGGGGGGGGGCTATGAGCGGTTCTTC CASTRLAGGGYERFF
NA NA TRBJ2-1 TRBV10-3 TGTGCCGTCAGTCCCATGGCGACCCAGGATGAGCAGTTCTTC CAVSPMATQDEQFF
TRBD1 few TRBJ1-1 TRBV10-3 TGTGCCATCGCTCCCCTTTACCGGGACAGGGTGGGGATGAACACTGAGGCTTTCTTT CAIAPLYRDRVGMNTEAFF
TRBD1 NA TRBJ2-3 TRBV11-2 TGTGCCATCAGCCGGACGCGACAGGGAATGGGAGATACGCAGTGTTTT CAISRTRQGMGDTQCF
NA NA TRBJ2-3 TRBV4-2 TGTGCCAGCAGCCCGGTAGCGGAGGGGGCAGATACGCAGTATTTT CASSPVAEGADTQYF
TRBD2 NA TRBJ2-1 TRBV11-3 TGTGCCAGCAATTGGCTAGCGGGGGGGGGGTATGAGCAGTTCTTC CASNWLAGGGYEQFF
TRBD2 once TRBJ2-4 TRBV11-2 TGTGCCAGCAGCCATGCCCAGACATTTACCGGGACTAGTGGGAGACGAAACATTCAGTACTTC CASSHAQTFTGTSGRRNIQYF
NA NA TRBJ2-3 TRBV11-2 TGTGCCAGGAGACTACCTGGACAGTTCACAAATACGCAGTATTTT CARRLPGQFTNTQYF
TRBD1 many TRBJ2-7 TRBV7-9 TGTGCCACCGGGACAGGGTACCACGAGCAGTACTTC CATGTGYHEQYF
NA medium-sized TRBJ1-6 TRBV6-5 TGTGCCAGCAGTAAACAGTCTGCCATATATAATTCACCCCTCCACTTT CASSKQSAIYNSPLHF
NA NA TRBJ2-5 TRBV4-1 TGCGCCAGCAGTCGCGGCGGGGGCAGGACAGAGACCCAGTACTTC CASSRGGGRTETQYF
NA many TRBJ2-2 TRBV7-9 TGTGCCAGCAGCTCAAGAGGCGGGGAGCTGTTTTTT CASSSRGGELFF
TRBD1 NA TRBJ2-2 TRBV6-5 TGTGCCGCCAATCCGCGGACAGGGTTCACCGGGGAGCTGTTTTTT CAANPRTGFTGELFF
NA NA TRBJ2-1 TRBV6-1 TGTACCAGCAGTGATCAGGCCCGGGAAATCGATGAGCACTTCTTC CTSSDQAREIDEHFF
NA NA TRBJ2-3 TRBV29-1 TGCAGTCCCTGCTCAGAAAGCGTTGTAGATACGCAGTTTTTT CSPCSESVVDTQFF
NA NA TRBJ2-7 TRBV6-5 TGTGCCAGTAGGGGTCCGCGAGTGCAGTACTTC CASRGPRVQYF
NA NA TRBJ2-1 TRBV2 TGTGCCAGCGGTGACATCCGGACTTACGATCAGTTCTTC CASGDIRTYDQFF
TRBD2 NA TRBJ2-5 TRBV4-2 TGTGCCAGCAGCCAATATTGGGGACTAGCCGTAGAGACCCAGTACTTC CASSQYWGLAVETQYF
TRBD1 many TRBJ2-5 TRBV29-1 TGCAGCGTTGAAGACCTTGACAGGGGCCAGACCCAGTACTTC CSVEDLDRGQTQYF
NA NA TRBJ2-3 TRBV11-3 TGTGCCAGTAGCTTAGATGGGCCCGTAGATACGCAGTATTTT CASSLDGPVDTQYF
NA NA TRBJ2-7 TRBV4-2 TGTGCCGGCAGTCAACTTAGTCACTATGAGCAGTACTTC CAGSQLSHYEQYF
NA NA TRBJ1-2 TRBV11-2 TGTGCCAGCAGCCCCGGGCTTAACTATGGCTACACCTTC CASSPGLNYGYTF
NA NA TRBJ2-3 TRBV28 TGTGCCAGCAGTCTTAACAGCGCTGATACGCAGCACTTT CASSLNSADTQHF
NA few TRBJ1-1 TRBV6-1 TGTGCCAGCAGTGAAGCGAAGGCGAGGCTGGACACTGAAGCTTTCTTT CASSEAKARLDTEAFF
NA once TRBJ2-1 TRBV5-1 TGCGCCAGCAGCATCGACTGGCGGGGTGAGCAATTCTTC CASSIDWRGEQFF
NA NA TRBJ2-1 TRBV29-1 TGCAGCGCCCTAAGTGACTACAATGAGCAATACTTC CSALSDYNEQYF
NA NA TRBJ1-1 TRBV11-3 TGTGCCAGCAGCTTAAAAGAGGCGATCAATGAAGCCTTCTTT CASSLKEAINEAFF
NA NA TRBJ2-5 TRBV7-2 TGTGCCAGCAGCTTAGCGGGGAGGTCTGAGACACACTACTTC CASSLAGRSETHYF
NA NA TRBJ1-1 TRBV9 TGTACCAGCAGCGTAGGCGGGGCTTGGGGCACTGAAACTTTCTTT CTSSVGGAWGTETFF
NA NA TRBJ1-5 TRBV5-5 TGTGCTGGCAGCTTGTCCAGTGGGGGGAATCAGCCCCAGCATTTT CAGSLSSGGNQPQHF
TRBD1 NA TRBJ2-7 TRBV11-3 TGTGCCAACAGCAGCCGGGACAGGGGTTACTCTTACGAGCAGTACTTC CANSSRDRGYSYEQYF
NA NA TRBJ2-1 TRBV12-5 TGTGCTAGTGGTTTCGTGGACAGTTTGCAGTTCTTC CASGFVDSLQFF
NA NA TRBJ2-7 TRBV5-1 TGCGCCACCAGCTTCCGGGACATGTACGAGCAGTACTTC CATSFRDMYEQYF
NA once TRBJ2-1 TRBV4-1 TGCGTCAGCAGCCAAGTGGGCAGGAGGATTTCCCCTAATGAGCAGTTCTTC CVSSQVGRRISPNEQFF
TRBD1 NA TRBJ2-7 TRBV5-5 TGTGCTAGCAGCTTGAAGGACAGGGCGCACAACTCCTACGAGCACTACTTC CASSLKDRAHNSYEHYF
NA NA TRBJ2-1 TRBV11-2 TGTGCCAGCAGCTTTCTTAATGGTGAGTGGCTCTTC CASSFLNGEWLF
NA NA TRBJ2-3 TRBV11-2 TGTGCCAGCGGCCCGAGGGAGACGTCGAGCGCAGATACGCAATATTTT CASGPRETSSADTQYF
NA NA TRBJ1-2 TRBV4-3 TGCGCCGGCAGCCAAGATTGGGGCAGGGTGAATGGCTACAGATTC CAGSQDWGRVNGYRF
NA NA TRBJ2-1 TRBV11-2 TGTGCCAGCAGGGAGGGAGGGACAACCTCCTACAATGAGCAGTTCTTC CASREGGTTSYNEQFF
TRBD2 once TRBJ2-1 TRBV11-3 TGTGCCAGCTGCCGACTAGCGGGGGGGGGGTATGAGCTGTCCTTC CASCRLAGGGYELSF
NA NA TRBJ2-7 TRBV11-2 TGTGCCAGCAACGTAGATATGGTCGGTTACGAGCAATACTTC CASNVDMVGYEQYF
TRBD2 NA TRBJ2-1 TRBV20-1 TGTAGTGCTAGAGACTCCCGGGGGACTAGCGGGAGTTATGAGCATTTCTTC CSARDSRGTSGSYEHFF